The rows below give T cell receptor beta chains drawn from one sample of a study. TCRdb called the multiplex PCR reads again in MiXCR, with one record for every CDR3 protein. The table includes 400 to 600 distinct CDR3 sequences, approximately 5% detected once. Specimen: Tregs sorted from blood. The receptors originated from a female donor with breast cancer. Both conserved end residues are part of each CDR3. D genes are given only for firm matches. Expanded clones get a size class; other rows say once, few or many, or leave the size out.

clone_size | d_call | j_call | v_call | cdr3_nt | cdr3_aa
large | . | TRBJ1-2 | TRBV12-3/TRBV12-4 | TGTGCCAGCAGTTTTCCCAACAATGGCTACACCTTC | CASSFPNNGYTF
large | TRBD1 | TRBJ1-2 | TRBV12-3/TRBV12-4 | TGTGCCAGCAGTTTAGATGGGACAGTTAACTATGGCTACACCTTC | CASSLDGTVNYGYTF
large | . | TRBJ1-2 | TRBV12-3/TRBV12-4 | TGTGCCAGCAGTTTAGCGTCAAGGGACTATGGCTACACCTTC | CASSLASRDYGYTF
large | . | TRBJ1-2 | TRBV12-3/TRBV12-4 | TGTGCCAGCAGAGGGATTCAAGTTGGTGGCTACACCTTC | CASRGIQVGGYTF
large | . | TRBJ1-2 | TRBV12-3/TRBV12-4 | TGTGCCAGCAGTCCGAACAGCCGAGCTAACTATGGCTACACCTTC | CASSPNSRANYGYTF
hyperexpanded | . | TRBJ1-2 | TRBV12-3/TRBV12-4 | TGTGCCAGCAGTTTTCAGGGGCAACCCTATGGCTACACCTTC | CASSFQGQPYGYTF
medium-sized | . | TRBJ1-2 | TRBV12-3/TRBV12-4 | TGTGCCAGCAGTTTAATGGGTCAGGGCTACACCTTC | CASSLMGQGYTF
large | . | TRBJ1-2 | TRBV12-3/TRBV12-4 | TGTGCCAGCAGTACTATGTCGTTCTATGGCTACACCTTC | CASSTMSFYGYTF
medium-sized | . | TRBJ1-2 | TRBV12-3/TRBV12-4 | TGTGCCAGCAGTTTATGGTGGCGAGGAAACTATGGCTACACCTTC | CASSLWWRGNYGYTF
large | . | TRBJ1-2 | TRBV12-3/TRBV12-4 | TGTGCCAGCAGTTTGCAGGGCAACTATGGCTACACCTTC | CASSLQGNYGYTF
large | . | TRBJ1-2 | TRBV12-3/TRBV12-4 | TGTGCCAGCAGAAGGGACGGCTCGTATGGCTACACCTTC | CASRRDGSYGYTF
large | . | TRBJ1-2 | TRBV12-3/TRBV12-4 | TGTGCCAGCAGTCGTCTGAACTATGGCTACACCTTC | CASSRLNYGYTF
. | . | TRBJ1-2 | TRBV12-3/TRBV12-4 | TGTGCCAGCCTTCCCAATGACTCTGTTGGTAACTATGGCTACACCTTC | CASLPNDSVGNYGYTF
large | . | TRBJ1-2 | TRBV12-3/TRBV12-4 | TGTGCCAGCAGTTTAGCGGACGGCCCTAACTATGGCTACACCTTC | CASSLADGPNYGYTF
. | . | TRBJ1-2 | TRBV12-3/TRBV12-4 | TGTGCCAGCAGTGGACAGATCTATGGCTACACCTTC | CASSGQIYGYTF
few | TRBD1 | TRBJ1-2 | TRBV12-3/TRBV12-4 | TGTGCCAGCAGTCCGGACAGGAACTATGGCTACACCTTC | CASSPDRNYGYTF
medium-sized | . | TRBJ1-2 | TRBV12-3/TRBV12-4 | TGTGCCAGCAGTTTATCTTGGGGCTCTTCTAACTATGGCTACACCTTC | CASSLSWGSSNYGYTF
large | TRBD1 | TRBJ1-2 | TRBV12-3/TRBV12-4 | TGTGCCAGCGGCTACCTACAGGGGATGAGCTATGGCTACACCTTC | CASGYLQGMSYGYTF
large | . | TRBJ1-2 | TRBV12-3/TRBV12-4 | TGTGCCAGCAGTTTAGTCTCTGAAAATGGCTACACCTTC | CASSLVSENGYTF
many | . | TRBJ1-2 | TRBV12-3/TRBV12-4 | TGTGCCAGCAGTCTACAGGGCAGCTATGGCTACACCTTC | CASSLQGSYGYTF
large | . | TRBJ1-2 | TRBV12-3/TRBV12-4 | TGTGCCAGCAGTTTACACTTACGGGGCTATGGCTACACCTTC | CASSLHLRGYGYTF
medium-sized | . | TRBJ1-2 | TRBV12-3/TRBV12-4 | TGTGCCAGCAGTAGAAGGGGACGGCGCTTGGGCTACACCTTC | CASSRRGRRLGYTF
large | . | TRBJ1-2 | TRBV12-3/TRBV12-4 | TGTGCCAGCAGGCCGGACATACCATATGGCTACACCTTC | CASRPDIPYGYTF
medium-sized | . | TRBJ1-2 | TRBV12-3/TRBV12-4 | TGTGCCAGCAGTTTAGTGGCTGGTGGCTATGGCTACACCTTC | CASSLVAGGYGYTF
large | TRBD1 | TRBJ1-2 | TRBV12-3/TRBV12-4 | TGTGCCAGCAGTTTAGCGTGGGACAGGGGCCCTTTTAACTATGGCTACACCTTC | CASSLAWDRGPFNYGYTF
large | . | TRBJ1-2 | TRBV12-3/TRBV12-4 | TGTGCCAGCAGTACCACAGCGAACTATGGCTACACCTTC | CASSTTANYGYTF
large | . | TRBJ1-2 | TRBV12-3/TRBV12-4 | TGTGCCAGCAGTCTAACACAGGGAAAGGGCGGCTACACCTTC | CASSLTQGKGGYTF
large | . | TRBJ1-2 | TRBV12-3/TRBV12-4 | TGTGCCAGCAGTTTGGTAGGGGCGCGGTGGGATAACTATGGCTACACCTTC | CASSLVGARWDNYGYTF
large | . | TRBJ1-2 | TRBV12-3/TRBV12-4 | TGTGCCAGCAGAAGCGCTCTAGGCTATGGCTACACCTTC | CASRSALGYGYTF
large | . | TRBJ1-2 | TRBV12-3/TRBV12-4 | TGTGCCAGCAGTCCATCAGACAGGGGCTACACCTTC | CASSPSDRGYTF
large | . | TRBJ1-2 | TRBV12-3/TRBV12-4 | TGTGCCAGCAGCCGATACGGGTCAGGGAGTAACTATGGCTACACCTTC | CASSRYGSGSNYGYTF
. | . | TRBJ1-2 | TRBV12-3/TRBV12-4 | TGTGCCAGCAGTTTATTATGGACCTATACTAACTATGGCTACACCTTC | CASSLLWTYTNYGYTF
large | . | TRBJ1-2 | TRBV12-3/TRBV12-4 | TGTGCCAGCAGTCCCGACGGGAACTATGGCTACACCTTC | CASSPDGNYGYTF
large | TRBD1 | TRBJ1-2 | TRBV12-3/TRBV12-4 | TGTGCCAGCAGTCCGACAGGGTTGAACTATGGCTACACCTTC | CASSPTGLNYGYTF
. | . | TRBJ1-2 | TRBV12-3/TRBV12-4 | TGTGCCAGCAACATGGGGTACGGCTACACCTTC | CASNMGYGYTF
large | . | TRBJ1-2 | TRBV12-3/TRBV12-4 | TGTGCCAGCAGTCCACGGACGGATGGCTACACCTTC | CASSPRTDGYTF
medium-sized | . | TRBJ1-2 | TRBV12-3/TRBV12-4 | TGTGCCAGCAGGCCAGGGCCATCTAACTATGGCTACACCTTC | CASRPGPSNYGYTF
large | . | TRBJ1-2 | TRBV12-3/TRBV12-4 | TGTGCCAGCAGTCGGACGGGACTCTATGGCTACACCTTC | CASSRTGLYGYTF
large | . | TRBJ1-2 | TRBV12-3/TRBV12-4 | TGTGCCAGCAGTCTGACAGTCTATGGCTACACCTTC | CASSLTVYGYTF
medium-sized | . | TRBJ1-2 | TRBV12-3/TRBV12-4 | TGTGCCAGCAGTTTAAATGAGGGAGCTAACTATGGCTACACCTTC | CASSLNEGANYGYTF
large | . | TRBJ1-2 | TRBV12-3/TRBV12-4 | TGTGCCAGCAGTTCGACACCTTCGGGCTACACCTTC | CASSSTPSGYTF
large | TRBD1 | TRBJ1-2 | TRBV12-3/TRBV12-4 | TGTGCCAGCATCCACCGGGACAGGGACTATGGCTACACCTTC | CASIHRDRDYGYTF
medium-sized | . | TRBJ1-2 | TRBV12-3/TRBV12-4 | TGTGCCAGCTATAACGACCGACTTGGCTACACCTTC | CASYNDRLGYTF
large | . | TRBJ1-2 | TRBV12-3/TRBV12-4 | TGTGCCAGCAGCCACACCGGGCCAAATGGCTACACCTTC | CASSHTGPNGYTF
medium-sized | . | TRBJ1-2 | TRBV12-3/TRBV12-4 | TGTGCCAGCAGCCTCTTACATAATAGCTATGGCTACACCTTC | CASSLLHNSYGYTF
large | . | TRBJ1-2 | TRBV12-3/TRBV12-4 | TGTGCCAGCAGTTTGGGCAGGGAGAACTATGGCTACACCTTC | CASSLGRENYGYTF
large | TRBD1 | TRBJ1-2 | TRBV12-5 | TGTGCTAGTGGGATTCGACAGGGCGGGTTCTATGGCTACACCTTC | CASGIRQGGFYGYTF
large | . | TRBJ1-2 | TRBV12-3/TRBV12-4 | TGTGCCAGCAGTTTAGGTATGGGCACTAACTATGGCTACACCTTC | CASSLGMGTNYGYTF
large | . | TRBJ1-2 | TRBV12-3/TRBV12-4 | TGTGCCAGCAGTTTAGGACGGACTGGCTACACCTTC | CASSLGRTGYTF
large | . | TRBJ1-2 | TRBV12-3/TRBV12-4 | TGTGCCAGCAGCCCAGGCAGGGGTAATGGCTACACCTTC | CASSPGRGNGYTF
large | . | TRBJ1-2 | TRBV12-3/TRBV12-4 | TGTGCCAGCAGTTTAGCCGCAGGGGCCAAATATGGCTACACCTTC | CASSLAAGAKYGYTF
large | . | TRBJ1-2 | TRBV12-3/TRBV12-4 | TGTGCCAGCAGTTCAGGGCCAGGGACATATGGCTACACCTTC | CASSSGPGTYGYTF
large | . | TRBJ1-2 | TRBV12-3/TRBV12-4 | TGTGCCAGCAGCGAAGCGGGTCGGATCTATGGCTACACCTTC | CASSEAGRIYGYTF
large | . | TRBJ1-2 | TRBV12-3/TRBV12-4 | TGTGCCAGCAGTTATGGAGCAGCAGCTAACTATGGCTACACCTTC | CASSYGAAANYGYTF
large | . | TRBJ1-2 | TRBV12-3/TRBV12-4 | TGTGCCAGCAGCCCGGGACGAAACTATGGCTACACCTTC | CASSPGRNYGYTF
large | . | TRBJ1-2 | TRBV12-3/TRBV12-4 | TGTGCCAGCAGTTTTAGAAGTGGCTACACCTTC | CASSFRSGYTF
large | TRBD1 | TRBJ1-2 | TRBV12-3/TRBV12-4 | TGTGCCAGCAGTTTGACAGGGAGGGACTATGGCTACACCTTC | CASSLTGRDYGYTF
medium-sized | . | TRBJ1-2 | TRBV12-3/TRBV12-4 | TGTGCCAGCAGTTTAGGAAACAGGAGGGACGGCTACACCTTC | CASSLGNRRDGYTF
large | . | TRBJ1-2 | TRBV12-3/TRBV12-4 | TGTGCCAGCAGTTTATCCAGGGCGGGCTACACCTTC | CASSLSRAGYTF